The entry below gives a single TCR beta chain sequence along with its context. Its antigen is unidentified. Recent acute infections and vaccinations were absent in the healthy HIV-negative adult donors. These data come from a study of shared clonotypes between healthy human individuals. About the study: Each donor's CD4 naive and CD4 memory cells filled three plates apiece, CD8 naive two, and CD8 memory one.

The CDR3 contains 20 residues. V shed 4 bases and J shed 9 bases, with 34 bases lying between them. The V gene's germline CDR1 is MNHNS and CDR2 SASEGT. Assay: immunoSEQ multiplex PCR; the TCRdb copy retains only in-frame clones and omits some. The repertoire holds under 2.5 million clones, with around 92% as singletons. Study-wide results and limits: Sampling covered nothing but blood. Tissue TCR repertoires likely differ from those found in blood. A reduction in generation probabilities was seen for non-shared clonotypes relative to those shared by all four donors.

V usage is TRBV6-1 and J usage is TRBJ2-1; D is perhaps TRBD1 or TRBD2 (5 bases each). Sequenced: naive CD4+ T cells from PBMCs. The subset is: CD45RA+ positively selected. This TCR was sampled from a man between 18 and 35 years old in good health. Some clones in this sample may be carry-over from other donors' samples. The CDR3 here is CASSAYNPRLRRVIRGEQFF. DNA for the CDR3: TGTGCCAGCAGTGCTTACAACCCCCGTCTCAGGCGGGTTATTAGGGGTGAGCAGTTCTTC.